Described below is a single TCR beta chain sequence and its context. Its antigen is not known. Donors were healthy HIV-negative adults without recent acute infections or vaccinations. Profiled with immunoSEQ multiplex PCR; TCRdb holds only in-frame clones, not every one. The sample records about 1.1 million clones, about four fifths being singletons. The data were obtained in a study of shared clonotypes between healthy human individuals. Findings and limits, study-wide: Clonotypes shared by all four donors outscored non-shared clonotypes in generation probability. Blood was the sole source, and tissue repertoires probably differ.

Trimming took 6 bases from V and 2 from J; bases not matched to a gene: 4. The CDR3 runs to 14 residues. The V gene's germline CDR1 is WNHNN and CDR2 SYGVQD (reference sequence). The sample consisted of memory CD4+ T cells from PBMCs. This sample's subset: CD45RA-negative fraction. This TCR came from a man in his late teens or twenties in good health. Some clones in this sample may be carry-over from other donors' samples. The chain is built from TRBV10-1 and TRBJ2-3, with 8 nucleotides matching TRBD1. DNA for the CDR3: TGCGCCAGCAGGGGACAGGTCTACACAGATACGCAGTATTTT. This codes for CASRGQVYTDTQYF.